This T cell receptor (beta chain) was obtained from a study of neoadjuvant anti-PD-1 for oral cavity cancer (dated by TCRdb to the early 2020s). Describing the broader study: Before undergoing curative-intent surgical resection, most patients got three to four biweekly nivolumab doses at 3 mg/kg. Patients without progression received a fourth nivolumab dose around day 43 and underwent definitive surgical resection on days 50-56. Under RECIST 1.1, a patient counted as a responder if showing complete response, partial response or stable disease, and as a non-responder if showing progression. The parent correlative cohort had about a dozen patients and a response rate of approximately 33%. Overall study outcomes, separate from this receptor: After neoadjuvant nivolumab, non-responders showed significantly higher T cell clonality (Gini index) in PBMCs than responders did. Only a few patients per response group were included in the TCR analyses, and the authors called for validation in larger cohorts. A higher pretreatment blood Treg/Th17 ratio correlated with both higher pretreatment blood TCRbeta clonality and lower post-treatment tumor TCRbeta clonality.

A remark on this clone: Its antigen remains undetermined. Base quality data are lacking; no much larger clone is found one base away.

For deep sequencing, PBMC libraries mostly used about 490 ng of input genomic DNA, with six replicates for each sample. TCRbeta libraries were prepared with the immunoSEQ hsTCRbeta kit according to the manufacturer's instructions. Sequencing of the completed libraries took place using an Illumina NovaSeq 6000 S4 flow cell after they had been pooled to approximately 3 nM. Turning to the authors' computational methods: The immunoSEQ Analyzer handled quality control and preprocessing of the raw data. The analysis was restricted to productive rearrangements, with each unique CDR3 amino acid sequence defining a clonotype. Using the R package tcR, the researchers computed the Gini-Simpson index as their estimate of repertoire clonality. Gini indices were compared with Student's t test, and associations with tumor size change were assessed by Pearson correlation. What TCRdb holds here is the immuneACCESS table cut down to in-frame rearrangements. Part of the clones is not present; checked against another copy, under half of the missing clones reflect an unresolved V gene, and the others are unexplained. V and J calls and clone size are copied from that table; D and trimming were computed from the DNA. This sample lists around 16,000 clones; less than 70% were detected once. The ten largest clonotypes hold approximately 3% of the sample.

The CDR3 runs 15 residues from the cysteine to the phenylalanine. Only the CDR3 part of the read is kept: 45 bases, read in frame from the first base. At the junction V is shortened by 2 bases and J by 2 bases, with 13 bases in between. For CDR1 and CDR2, the germline V gene (reference sequence) lists MNHEY and SMNVEV. Per the publication, the time point label means: before neoadjuvant nivolumab. None of the patients had received prior systemic or radiation treatment, and all were newly diagnosed with stage II-IVA oral cavity squamous cell carcinoma. Everyone in the cohort had locally advanced, HPV-negative oral cavity squamous cell carcinoma. Peripheral blood mononuclear cells were analyzed directly and were not maintained or expanded in culture. The samples were drawn from a longitudinal correlative study tied to a single-arm phase II trial testing neoadjuvant nivolumab in oral cavity squamous cell carcinoma. Subject-matched pre- and post-treatment PBMCs and tumors from three responders and three non-responders were subjected to genomic DNA-based TCRbeta sequencing. Peripheral blood mononuclear cells were collected before nivolumab treatment and again after treatment, at the time of surgery. The Maxwell RSC DNA from Cells kit was used to isolate genomic DNA from PBMCs.

This chain is built from TRBV27 and TRBJ2-7; TRBD2 is a possible D gene, resting on 6 matching bases. The receptor's source is a person aged 35-79 years with oral cavity squamous cell carcinoma. Specimen: PBMCs, collected before nivolumab (anti-PD-1) treatment. The CDR3 amino acid sequence is: CASSLGTGKTYEQYF. Read as DNA, the sequence is TGTGCCAGCAGTTTAGGGACTGGCAAGACCTACGAGCAGTACTTC.